This note documents a single T cell receptor (beta chain) sequence. Study processing details: Researchers report that nucleated cell counts were estimated from reference gene primer amplification. Clones were sequenced by immunoSEQ multiplex PCR, and TCRdb holds only the in-frame ones, with some missing. The V and J calls and clone size were taken over from that table, and D and trimming were inferred from the DNA. The sample holds under 250,000 clones, approximately 83% seen once. This specimen belongs to a study of blood T cell repertoires in COVID-19. Study context: The samples span acute and convalescent COVID-19 from the United States, Italy and Spain. Sources were T cells, B-cell-depleted T cells, or PBMCs; the material itself was cDNA or gDNA.

Per the germline V gene, CDR1 is MNHEY and CDR2 is SMNVEV (reference sequence). The V segment lost 4 bases and the J segment 6 bases; nucleotides outside the gene matches: 12. CDR3 length: 16 amino acids. Material for sequencing was peripheral blood. This chain links TRBV27 with TRBJ2-3; the match to TRBD2 covers 8 bases. The sequence came from a woman in her thirties or forties with active or convalescent COVID-19. In DNA form, the CDR3 reads TGTGCCAGCAGTTCCCCTCAGCGGGAGCTCGGGGATACGCAGTATTTT. It codes for CASSSPQRELGDTQYF.